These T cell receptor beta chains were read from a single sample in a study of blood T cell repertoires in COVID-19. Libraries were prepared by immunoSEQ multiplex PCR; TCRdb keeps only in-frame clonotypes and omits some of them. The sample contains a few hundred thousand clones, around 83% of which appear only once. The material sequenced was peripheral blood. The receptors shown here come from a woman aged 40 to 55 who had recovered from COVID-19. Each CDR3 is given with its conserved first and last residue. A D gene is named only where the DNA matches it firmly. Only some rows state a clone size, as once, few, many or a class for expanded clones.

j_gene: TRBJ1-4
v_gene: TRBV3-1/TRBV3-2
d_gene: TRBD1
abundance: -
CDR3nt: TGTGCCAGCAGCCATTGGGACAGGGGTTCTGAAAAACTGTTTTTT
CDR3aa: CASSHWDRGSEKLFF

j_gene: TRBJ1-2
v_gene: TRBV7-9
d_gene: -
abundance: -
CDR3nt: TGTGCCAGCAGCCCCACCACTGGGACAATTCTGAAGAACACCTTC
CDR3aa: CASSPTTGTILKNTF

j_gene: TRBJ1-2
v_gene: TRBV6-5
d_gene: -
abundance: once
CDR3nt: TGTGCCAGCGGGGGGGCAGGGGATAACTATGGCTACACCTTC
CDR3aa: CASGGAGDNYGYTF

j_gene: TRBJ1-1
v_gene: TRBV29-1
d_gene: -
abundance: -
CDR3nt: TGCAGCGTTGAAGTCCGGGGGGGGACTGAAGCTTTCTTT
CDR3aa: CSVEVRGGTEAFF

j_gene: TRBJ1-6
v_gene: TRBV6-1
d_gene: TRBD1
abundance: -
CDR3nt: TGTGCCAGCAGTGACGCAAGGGACAGGGGATTTTATAATTCACCCCTCCACTTT
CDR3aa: CASSDARDRGFYNSPLHF

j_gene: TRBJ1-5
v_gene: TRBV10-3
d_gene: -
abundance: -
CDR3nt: TGTGCCATCAGGGCCGGGAACGGAGATCAGCCCCAGCATTTT
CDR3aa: CAIRAGNGDQPQHF

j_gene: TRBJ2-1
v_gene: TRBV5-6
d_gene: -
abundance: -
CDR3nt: TGTGCCAGCAGCTTTATGGGGCAGGCTCAGTTCTTC
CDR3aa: CASSFMGQAQFF

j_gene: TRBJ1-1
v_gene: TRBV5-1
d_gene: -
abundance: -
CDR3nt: TGCGCCAGCAGCTTGGGACAAGAGAACACTGAAGCTTTCTTT
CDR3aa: CASSLGQENTEAFF

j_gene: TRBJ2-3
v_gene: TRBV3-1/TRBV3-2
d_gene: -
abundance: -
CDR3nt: TGTGCCAGCAGCTCGAGGAGAGGAGCAGATACGCAGTATTTT
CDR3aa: CASSSRRGADTQYF

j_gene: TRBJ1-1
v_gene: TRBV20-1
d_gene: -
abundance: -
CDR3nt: TGCAGTGCTAACGGGAACACTGAAGCTTTCTTT
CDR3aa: CSANGNTEAFF

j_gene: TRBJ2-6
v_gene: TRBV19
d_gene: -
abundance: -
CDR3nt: TGTGCCAGTAGTATATCGAGGTCTGGGGCCAACGTCCTGACTTTC
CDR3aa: CASSISRSGANVLTF

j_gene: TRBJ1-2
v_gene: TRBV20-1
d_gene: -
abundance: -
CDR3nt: TGCAGTGCTCTGGGAGTCGGAGGCTACACCTTC
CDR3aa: CSALGVGGYTF

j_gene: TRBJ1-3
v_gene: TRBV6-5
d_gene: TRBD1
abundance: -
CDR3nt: TGTGCCGCGAACCAGGGGGCGTCTGGAAACACCATATATTTT
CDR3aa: CAANQGASGNTIYF

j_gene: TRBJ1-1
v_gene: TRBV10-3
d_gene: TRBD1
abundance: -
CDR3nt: TGTGCCATCGGACAGGCGAGCACTGAAGCTTTCTTT
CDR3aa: CAIGQASTEAFF